What follows are 3 T cell receptor beta chains derived from one specimen sequenced in a study of a mutant IDH1 vaccine in newly diagnosed glioma. Profiled with immunoSEQ multiplex PCR; TCRdb holds only in-frame clones, not every one. Of 25,000 to 30,000 clones in the sample, over 60% are singletons; the top ten hold 6% to 9.5%. These receptors' antigens are unknown. Stated time point: week 35, safety follow-up. Every vaccine dose comprised 300 ug of mutant IDH1 20-mer peptide plus topical imiquimod. The specimen was PBMCs, collected from a glioma patient whose treatment included an IDH1 peptide vaccine. These receptors all stem from a man aged 50 to 59 with glioma.

The DNA for the CDR3 is TGTGCCAGTAGCGACAGCTACTCCCTCCTTTATAGCAATCAGCCCCAGCATTTT. This sequence encodes CASSDSYSLLYSNQPQHF. The chain is built from TRBV19 and TRBJ1-5, with D maybe TRBD1 (5 bases). V dropped 6 bases and J dropped 0 bases, with 21 bases sitting between them. The CDR3 extends over 18 amino acids. From germline, CDR1 is LNHDA and CDR2 SQIVND (reference sequence).

The CDR3 sequence: CSVVGGIGQYF. DNA of the CDR3: TGCAGCGTTGTCGGCGGGATAGGGCAGTACTTC. The rearrangement links TRBV29-1 to TRBJ2-7; a possible D gene is TRBD2 (6 bases). Germline-derived CDR1 and CDR2 are SQVTM and ANQGSEA. CDR3 length: 11 residues. With 4 bases removed from V and 9 bases from J, the gap between germline ends came to 13 bases.

About this clone itself: Mismatch with germline at one junction end may stem from a read error. V is TRBV7-7 and J is TRBJ2-5; perhaps TRBD2 as D (5 bases). CDR1 SSHAT and CDR2 FNYEAQ come from the germline V gene (reference sequence). The CDR3 extends over 15 amino acids. CDR3 sequence (DNA): TGTGCTAGCAGCTTAGGTCGGGGTAGTCGAGAGACCCAGTACTTC. Residues: CASSLGRGSRETQYF.